The 4 T cell receptor beta chains presented below share a single source sample, sequenced in a study of T cell repertoires in cytomegalovirus infection. TCRdb fed the reads into MiXCR, producing one record per CDR3 protein. The data show a few hundred thousand distinct CDR3 sequences, 8% to 10% seen once. The sequenced sample consisted of PBMCs. The receptor source for this set is a human donor in good health (CMV status not recorded). Some clones in this sample may be carry-over from other donors' samples.

A remark on this clonotype: One base away lies a much larger clone, so this may be a sequencing read error. This rearrangement joins TRBV6-5 to TRBJ2-2; D is perhaps TRBD2 (6 bases). From germline, CDR1 is MNHEY and CDR2 SVGAGI. This CDR3 region has 16 residues. The CDR3 spells CASTTFGSGLDGELLF. As DNA, the CDR3 is TGTGCCAGCACCACCTTTGGCAGCGGGCTGGACGGGGAGCTGCTTTTT.

V usage is TRBV20-1 and J usage is TRBJ2-7, with a possible D match to TRBD1 (6 bases). The CDR3 is 12 amino acids. From germline, CDR1 is DFQATT and CDR2 SNEGSKA (reference sequence). Trimming stripped 5 bases from V and 4 bases from J, with 12 bases between. In DNA, the CDR3 is TGCAGTGCTCGCATACAGGGATACGAGCAGTACTTC. This sequence encodes CSARIQGYEQYF.

The chain couples TRBV19 to TRBJ1-2; 8 bases match TRBD1. After removal of 9 bases from V and 8 bases from J, the junction contained 8 bases not matched to a gene. CDR3 length: 12 amino acids. CDR1 is LNHDA, CDR2 SQIVND, per germline (reference sequence). DNA of the CDR3: TGTGCCAGCACTCAGGGGGCAGGCGGCTACACCTTC. Encoded protein: CASTQGAGGYTF.

V usage is TRBV10-3 and J usage is TRBJ2-5, with 13 positions matching TRBD2. Germline V gene lookup returns CDR1 ENHRY and CDR2 SYGVKD. CDR3 length: 14 residues. V was pared by 10 bases and J by 2 bases, with 4 bases of the junction left unmatched. The CDR3 DNA reads as TGTGCCACCGGACTAGCGGGAGTTCAAGAGACCCAGTACTTC. Translated, it gives CATGLAGVQETQYF.